Shown below are 9 T cell receptor beta chains from a single sample sequenced in a study of blood T cell repertoires in COVID-19. Using immunoSEQ multiplex PCR, the repertoire was profiled, and TCRdb retains in-frame clones only, with some absent. The sample lists approximately 150,000 clones, approximately 82% seen once, with roughly a tenth in the top ten. The sample comprised peripheral blood. The receptor set was obtained from a man aged 60 to 75 with active or convalescent COVID-19.

The chain couples TRBV29-1 to TRBJ1-3; maybe TRBD1 (6 bases). Germline V gene lookup returns CDR1 SQVTM and CDR2 ANQGSEA. The CDR3 extends over 17 amino acids. The germline V and J ends were trimmed by 3 bases and 4 bases, with 22 bases remaining between them. CDR3 sequence: CSVEPPPRDKEGNTIYF. The CDR3 DNA reads TGCAGCGTTGAGCCCCCGCCTAGGGACAAAGAAGGAAACACCATATATTTT.

This clone has just a few counts. The genes are TRBV4-1 and TRBJ2-7; TRBD2 might be the D (5 bases). This CDR3 region has 15 residues. The V gene lost 0 bases and the J gene lost 6 bases, with 15 bases spanning the gap. Germline loops: CDR1 MGHRA, CDR2 YSYEKL. CDR3: CASSQETKDGGEQYF. In DNA, the CDR3 is TGCGCCAGCAGCCAAGAGACCAAAGACGGAGGCGAGCAGTACTTC.

The chain joins TRBV20-1 to TRBJ2-7, with D maybe TRBD1 (5 bases). Germline V lookup: CDR1 DFQATT, CDR2 SNEGSKA (reference sequence). Trimming stripped 4 bases from V and 5 bases from J, with 9 bases between. This CDR3 region has 11 residues. The CDR3: CSAKSGHEQYV. The DNA of the CDR3 is TGCAGTGCTAAGTCAGGGCACGAGCAGTACGTC.

The V gene is TRBV3-1 (or the pseudogene TRBV3-2), the J gene TRBJ1-4; 7 bases match TRBD1. V trimming: 5 bases; J trimming: 3 bases; junction bases outside the gene matches: 9. The CDR3 extends over 16 amino acids. Germline lookup yields CDR1 LGHDT and CDR2 YNNKEL (reference sequence). The CDR3 nucleotides read TGTGCCAGCAGCGACCAGGACAGGAGACCTAATGAAAAACTGTTTTTT. Translation gives CASSDQDRRPNEKLFF.

J is TRBJ1-5 and V is TRBV10-3, with D perhaps TRBD1 (6 bases). V dropped 3 bases and J dropped 7 bases, with 10 bases sitting between them. The V gene's germline CDR1 is ENHRY and CDR2 SYGVKD. There are 13 residues in the CDR3. Here the CDR3 DNA reads TGTGCCATCAGTGACAGGGGAAACCAGCCCCAGCATTTT. This sequence encodes CAISDRGNQPQHF.

The rearrangement joins TRBV27 to TRBJ1-1, with D tentatively TRBD1 (5 bases). Trimming left V 7 bases short and J 4 bases short, with 16 bases between. This CDR3 has 14 amino acids. Germline CDR1 and CDR2: MNHEY and SMNVEV (reference sequence). The CDR3 loop is CASTIAGGGTEAFF. The CDR3 coding sequence is TGTGCCAGCACAATTGCGGGGGGAGGCACTGAAGCTTTCTTT.

This clone has only one observation. V gene TRBV7-8 combines with J gene TRBJ2-3; 11 nucleotides line up with TRBD2. J lost 4 bases, V lost 5 bases, and 8 bases had no gene match. This CDR3 has 16 amino acids. The germline gives CDR1 SGHVS, CDR2 FQNEAQ. The DNA for the CDR3 is TGTGCCAGCAGCCCTTATAGCGGGAGGGCCTCAGATACGCAGTATTTT. Encoded protein: CASSPYSGRASDTQYF.

The CDR3 region has the DNA TGTGCCAGCTCACCATATTCGACCAGCAGGATTAATGAAAAACTGTTTTTT. Protein sequence: CASSPYSTSRINEKLFF. V gene TRBV18 combines with J gene TRBJ1-4; the D is unclear. In germline, CDR1 is KGHSH, CDR2 LQKENI. Trimming removed 2 bases at V and 4 bases at J, with 17 bases between. The CDR3 totals 17 residues.

The V call is TRBV4-1, the J call TRBJ1-2; 8 nucleotides agree with TRBD1. CDR3 length equals 15 residues. The germline gives CDR1 MGHRA, CDR2 YSYEKL. The J segment lost 4 bases and the V segment lost 1 base, leaving 5 bases of the junction unmatched. CDR3 coding DNA: TGCGCCAGCAGCCAAGGAGCAGGGGGCGGCTATGGCTACACCTTC. Amino acids: CASSQGAGGGYGYTF.